This T cell receptor (beta chain) was identified in a study of shared clonotypes between healthy human individuals. Donors were healthy HIV-negative adults without recent acute infections or vaccinations. Clones were sequenced by immunoSEQ multiplex PCR, and TCRdb holds only the in-frame ones, with some missing. The sample has about 360,000 clones, less than 75% seen once. Trimming cost V 2 bases and J 6 bases, with 9 bases left between them. CDR1 and CDR2 (germline): SGHRS, YFSETQ. The CDR3 spans 13 residues. What was sequenced was memory CD4+ T cells sorted from blood. Subset indicated: CD45RA-negative fraction. The sequence derives from a man under 40 in good health. The chain combines TRBV5-1 with TRBJ2-1, with D possibly TRBD1 on 5 matching bases. CDR3 in DNA: TGCGCCAGCAGCTTTCAAGGGGCCAATGAGCAGTTCTTC. Residues: CASSFQGANEQFF.